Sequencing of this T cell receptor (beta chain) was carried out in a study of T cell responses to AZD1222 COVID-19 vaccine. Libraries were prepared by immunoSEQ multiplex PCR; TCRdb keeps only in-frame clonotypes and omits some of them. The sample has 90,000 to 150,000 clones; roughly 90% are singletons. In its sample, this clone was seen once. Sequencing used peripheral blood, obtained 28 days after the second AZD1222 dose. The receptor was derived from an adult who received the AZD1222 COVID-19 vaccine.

The CDR3 DNA reads TGTGCCAGCAGCCAATTCAACAGGGGGCGCGGGGATGAGCAGTTCTTC. Translation: CASSQFNRGRGDEQFF. The chain employs TRBV3-1 (or the pseudogene TRBV3-2) and TRBJ2-1; 9 bases are shared with TRBD1. From germline, CDR1 is LGHDT and CDR2 YNNKEL (reference sequence). The trim removed 2 bases at V and 8 bases at J, leaving 10 bases unmatched. CDR3 length equals 16 residues.